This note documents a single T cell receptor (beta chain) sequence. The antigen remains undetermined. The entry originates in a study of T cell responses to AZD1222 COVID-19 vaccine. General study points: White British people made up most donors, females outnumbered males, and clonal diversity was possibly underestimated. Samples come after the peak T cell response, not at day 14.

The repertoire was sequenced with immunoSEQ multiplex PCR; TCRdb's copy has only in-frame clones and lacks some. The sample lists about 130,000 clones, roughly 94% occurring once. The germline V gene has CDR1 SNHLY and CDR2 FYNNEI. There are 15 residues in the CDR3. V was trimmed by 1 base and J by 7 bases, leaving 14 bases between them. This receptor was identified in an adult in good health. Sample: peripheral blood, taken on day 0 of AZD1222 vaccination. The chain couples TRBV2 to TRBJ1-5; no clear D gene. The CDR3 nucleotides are TGTGCCAGCAGTGAAGTGAGTGGTACGGTGCAGCCCCAGCATTTT. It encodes CASSEVSGTVQPQHF.